A selection of T cell receptor beta chains follows, all from one sample in a study of identical twins. MiXCR was run by TCRdb on the 5' RACE reads, yielding one entry per CDR3 protein. This sample has 700,000 to 950,000 distinct CDR3 sequences; roughly 12% occur once, and the top ten carry roughly 1.6%. These data were also reused for a study on yellow fever vaccine responses in identical twins.

The sample comprised PBMCs. The receptors were sampled from a young woman in good health. Each CDR3 is given with its conserved first and last residue. A D gene is named only where the DNA matches it firmly. Clone size is shown for a subset of rows, as once, few, many or a class of expanded clone.

TRBJ1-1	-	-	TRBV18	TGTGCCAGCTCATCTGTACCACAGGGAGAGGGGTACACTGAAGCTTTCTTT	CASSSVPQGEGYTEAFF
TRBJ2-3	-	-	TRBV29-1	TGCAGCGTTGGGGGGCTCGCAGATACGCAGTATTTT	CSVGGLADTQYF
TRBJ2-2	few	-	TRBV7-2	TGTGCCAGCAGCCAACAGGGGCGGGGGAGATACACCGGGGAGCTGTTTTTT	CASSQQGRGRYTGELFF
TRBJ2-2	-	-	TRBV2	TGTGCCAGCTGTTTGAGAGGGGGCGCGGGATCGTGGACCGGGGAGCTGTTTTTT	CASCLRGGAGSWTGELFF
TRBJ1-6	-	-	TRBV27	TGTGCCAGCAGACCCCCAAGGGCCCTCCACTTT	CASRPPRALHF
TRBJ1-1	-	-	TRBV4-1	TGCGCCAGCAGCCAAGAAATGAGTGCACAGAACACTGAAGCTTTCTTT	CASSQEMSAQNTEAFF
TRBJ1-1	-	-	TRBV6-1	TGTGCCAGCAGTGAATCGGGGAGAACTGAAGCTTTCTTT	CASSESGRTEAFF
TRBJ1-6	many	-	TRBV7-2	TGTGCCAGCAGCTTATTTGGGGATAATTCACCCCTCCACTTT	CASSLFGDNSPLHF
TRBJ2-1	many	TRBD2	TRBV24-1	TGTGCCACCAGCCTAGCGGGGGACTACAATGAGCAGTTCTTC	CATSLAGDYNEQFF
TRBJ1-3	-	TRBD1	TRBV15	TGTGCCACCAGCAGAGGAGGACAGGGGCGAACCCCCTCTGGAAACACCATATATTTT	CATSRGGQGRTPSGNTIYF
TRBJ2-1	-	TRBD2	TRBV19	TGTGCCAGTATCCCTAGCGGCTACAATGAGCAGTTCTTC	CASIPSGYNEQFF
TRBJ1-5	-	TRBD1	TRBV28	TGTGCCAGCAGTTCCTACAGGGGGAATCAGCCCCAGCATTTT	CASSSYRGNQPQHF
TRBJ2-4	few	-	TRBV5-4	TGTGCCAGCAGCCTGGCGGGATTCCGAGACTCCAAAAACATTCAGTACTTC	CASSLAGFRDSKNIQYF
TRBJ2-3	few	-	TRBV7-8	TGTGCCAGCAGCTTAGCGGGACTTGGCACGAATACGCAGTATTTT	CASSLAGLGTNTQYF